This TCR beta chain was recorded in a study of cytomegalovirus exposure and HLA in healthy donors. Findings and caveats of the study: Clonal expansion, a later analysis showed, was greater in HLA-associated TCR beta chains than in equally common others.

Primers: 60 Vbeta forward and 13 Jbeta reverse. Generated by immunoSEQ multiplex PCR, the TCRdb table keeps only in-frame clones and is missing some. The sample contains 100,000 to 150,000 clones, 55% to 75% of which appear only once. Between the trimmed V and J ends, which lost 5 bases and 5 bases, there was a span of 10 bases. This CDR3 region has 11 residues. The germline gives CDR1 DFQATT, CDR2 SNEGSKA (reference sequence). This clone appeared a single time. Its target is unknown. The chain links TRBV20-1 to TRBJ2-7, with D perhaps matching TRBD2 (6 bases). Material for sequencing was PBMCs. The TCR comes from a man aged 30-40 years in good health and CMV-seronegative. The CDR3 DNA reads TGCAGTGCTGTGGGACTTGACGAGCAGTACTTC. This translates into CSAVGLDEQYF.